This T cell receptor (beta chain) was captured by sequencing in a study of T-cell memory formation after mild COVID-19. Overall study results and limits: Clones that got smaller from day 15 to 85 had even CD4/CD8, while clones growing later tipped toward CD4+. The main location of contracting CD4+ clones was CM and EM, and that of contracting CD8+ clones was EMRA.

The CDR3 totals 14 residues. V was pared by 2 bases and J by 3 bases, with 10 bases between. Germline CDR1 is LGHDT and CDR2 is YNNKEL (reference sequence). In regard to this clonotype: Its antigen remains unknown.

cDNA libraries for TCR alpha and TCR beta, carrying sample barcodes and UMIs, came from 5'RACE with constant-segment primers. TCRdb recomputed calls from the 5' RACE reads with MiXCR, one row per CDR3 protein. The table includes fewer than 150,000 distinct CDR3 sequences, roughly 6.2% detected once. This sequence was found in an adult woman who had mild COVID-19 (a few samples of this study predate the infection). Cell type and time point are not known. This chain joins TRBV3-1 and TRBJ1-1; D is unresolved. Sample: PBMCs or a T cell subset sorted from them (not recorded which). CDR3 sequence: CASSQQAAYTEAFF. The CDR3 DNA is TGTGCCAGCAGCCAACAAGCCGCCTACACTGAAGCTTTCTTT.